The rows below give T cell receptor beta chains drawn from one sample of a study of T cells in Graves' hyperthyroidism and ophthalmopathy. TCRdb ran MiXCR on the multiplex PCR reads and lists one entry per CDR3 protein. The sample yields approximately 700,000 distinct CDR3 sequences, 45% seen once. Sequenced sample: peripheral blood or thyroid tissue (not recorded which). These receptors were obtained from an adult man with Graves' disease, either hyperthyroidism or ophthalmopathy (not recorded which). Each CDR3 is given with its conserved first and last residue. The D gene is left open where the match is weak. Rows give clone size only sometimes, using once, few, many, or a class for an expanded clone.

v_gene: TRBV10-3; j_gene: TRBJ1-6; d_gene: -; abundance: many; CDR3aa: CAIRQLDGYNSPLHF; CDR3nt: TGTGCCATCAGACAGTTGGATGGCTATAATTCACCCCTCCACTTT
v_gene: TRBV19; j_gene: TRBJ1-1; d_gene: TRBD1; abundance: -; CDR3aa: CASSEGATGTAFF; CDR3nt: TGTGCCAGTAGTGAGGGGGCCACGGGTACAGCTTTCTTT
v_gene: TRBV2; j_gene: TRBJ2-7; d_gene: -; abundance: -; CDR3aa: CASRGTPNTYEQYF; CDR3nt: TGTGCCAGTCGGGGGACACCGAACACCTACGAGCAGTACTTC
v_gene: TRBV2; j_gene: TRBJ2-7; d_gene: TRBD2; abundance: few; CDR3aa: CASSEIRATSAYEQYF; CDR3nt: TGTGCCAGCAGTGAAATTCGGGCGACTAGCGCCTACGAGCAGTACTTC
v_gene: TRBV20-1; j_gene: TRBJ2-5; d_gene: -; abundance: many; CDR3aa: CSASRGGETQYF; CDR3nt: TGCAGTGCTAGTAGGGGCGGGGAGACCCAGTACTTC
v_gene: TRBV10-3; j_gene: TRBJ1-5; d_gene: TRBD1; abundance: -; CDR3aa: CATRPGQGAGNQPQHF; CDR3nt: TGTGCCACCCGACCGGGACAGGGGGCGGGCAATCAGCCCCAGCATTTT
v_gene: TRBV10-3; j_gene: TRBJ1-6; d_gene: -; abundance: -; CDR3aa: CAIRGGRQGSPLHF; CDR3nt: TGTGCCATCAGAGGGGGGAGACAAGGTTCACCCCTCCACTTT
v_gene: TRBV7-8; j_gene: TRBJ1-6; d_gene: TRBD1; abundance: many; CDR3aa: CASSRDSSYNSPLHF; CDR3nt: TGTGCCAGCAGCAGGGACAGCTCTTATAATTCACCCCTCCACTTT
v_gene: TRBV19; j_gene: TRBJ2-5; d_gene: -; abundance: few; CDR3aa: CASSTSGRSQETQYF; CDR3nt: TGTGCCAGTAGTACAAGTGGACGGTCCCAAGAGACCCAGTACTTC
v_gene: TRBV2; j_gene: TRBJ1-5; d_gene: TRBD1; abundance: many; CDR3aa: CASWGQSSNQPQHF; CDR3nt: TGTGCCAGTTGGGGACAGTCGAGCAATCAGCCCCAGCATTTT
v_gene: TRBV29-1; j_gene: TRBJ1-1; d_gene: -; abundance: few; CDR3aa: CSLAGGAEAFF; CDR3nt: TGCAGCTTAGCCGGCGGCGCTGAAGCTTTCTTT
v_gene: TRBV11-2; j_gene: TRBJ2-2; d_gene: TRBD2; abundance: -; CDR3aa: CAIGTSRTGELFF; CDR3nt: TGTGCCATAGGGACTAGCAGAACCGGGGAGCTGTTTTTT
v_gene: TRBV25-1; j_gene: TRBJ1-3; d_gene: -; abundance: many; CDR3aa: CASSEWGGGTSGNTIYF; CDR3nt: TGTGCCAGCAGTGAATGGGGGGGCGGAACTTCTGGAAACACCATATATTTT
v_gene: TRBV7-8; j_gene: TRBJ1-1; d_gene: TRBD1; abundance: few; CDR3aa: CASRKDRGNTEAFF; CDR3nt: TGTGCCAGCAGGAAGGACAGGGGTAACACTGAAGCTTTCTTT
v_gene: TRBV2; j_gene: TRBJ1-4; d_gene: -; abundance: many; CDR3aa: CASSENSATNEKLFF; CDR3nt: TGTGCCAGCAGTGAAAACAGCGCAACTAATGAAAAACTGTTTTTT
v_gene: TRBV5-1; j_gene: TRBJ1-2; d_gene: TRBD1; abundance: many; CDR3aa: CASSYTGAYGYTF; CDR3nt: TGCGCCAGCAGCTACACAGGGGCCTATGGCTACACCTTC
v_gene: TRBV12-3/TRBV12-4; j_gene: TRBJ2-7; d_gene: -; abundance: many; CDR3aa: CASSSGPEQYF; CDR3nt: TGTGCCAGCAGTTCCGGACCTGAGCAGTACTTC
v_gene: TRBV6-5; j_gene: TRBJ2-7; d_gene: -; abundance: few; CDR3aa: CASSSFDRHYEQYF; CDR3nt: TGTGCCAGCAGTTCCTTTGACAGGCACTACGAGCAGTACTTC
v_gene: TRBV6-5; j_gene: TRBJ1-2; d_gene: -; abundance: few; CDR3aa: CASSYSSGYDGYTF; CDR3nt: TGTGCCAGCAGTTACTCGAGTGGGTACGATGGCTACACCTTC
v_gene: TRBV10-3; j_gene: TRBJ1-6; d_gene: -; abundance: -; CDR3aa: CAISEVRASGGSPLHF; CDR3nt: TGTGCCATCAGTGAAGTCCGGGCTTCAGGTGGTTCACCCCTCCACTTT
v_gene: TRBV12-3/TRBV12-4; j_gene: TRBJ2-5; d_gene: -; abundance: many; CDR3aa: CASSLTFETQYF; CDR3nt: TGTGCCAGCAGTCTAACCTTCGAGACCCAGTACTTC
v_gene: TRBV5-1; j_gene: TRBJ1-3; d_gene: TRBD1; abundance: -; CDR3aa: CASSLGDREGTIYF; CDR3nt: TGCGCCAGCAGCTTAGGGGACAGGGAAGGCACCATATATTTT
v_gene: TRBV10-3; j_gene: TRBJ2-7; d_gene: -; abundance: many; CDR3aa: CAISDMRGPHSYEQYF; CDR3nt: TGTGCCATCAGTGACATGAGGGGCCCTCACTCCTACGAGCAGTACTTC
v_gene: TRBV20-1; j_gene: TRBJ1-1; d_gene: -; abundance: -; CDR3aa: CSASRGLAEAFF; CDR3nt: TGCAGTGCTAGTCGGGGGCTCGCTGAAGCTTTCTTT
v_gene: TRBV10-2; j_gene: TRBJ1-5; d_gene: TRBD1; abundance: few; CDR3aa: CASRQGGSNQPQHF; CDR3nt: TGCGCCAGCAGACAGGGGGGGAGCAATCAGCCCCAGCATTTT
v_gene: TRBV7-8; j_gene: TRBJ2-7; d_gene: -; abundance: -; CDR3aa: CASSFQVGRGERYEQYF; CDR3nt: TGTGCCAGCAGCTTTCAGGTTGGTCGTGGGGAGCGCTACGAGCAGTACTTC
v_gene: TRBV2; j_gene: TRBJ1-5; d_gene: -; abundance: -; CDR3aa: CASRPGTRNQPQHF; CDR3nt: TGTGCCAGCAGGCCCGGGACCCGGAATCAGCCCCAGCATTTT
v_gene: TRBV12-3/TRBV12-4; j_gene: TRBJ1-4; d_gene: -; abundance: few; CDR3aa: CASSFRGNEKLFF; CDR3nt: TGTGCCAGCAGTTTTCGGGGGAATGAAAAACTGTTTTTT
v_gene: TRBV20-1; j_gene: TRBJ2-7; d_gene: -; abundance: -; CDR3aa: CSARDNYEQYF; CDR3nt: TGCAGTGCTAGAGACAATTACGAGCAGTACTTC
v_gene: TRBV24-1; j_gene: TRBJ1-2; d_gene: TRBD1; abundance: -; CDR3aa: CATSDTGEHPGYTF; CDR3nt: TGTGCCACCAGTGATACAGGGGAACATCCTGGCTACACCTTC
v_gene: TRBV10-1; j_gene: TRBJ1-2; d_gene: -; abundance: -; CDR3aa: CASSERANYGHTF; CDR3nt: TGCGCCAGCAGTGAGCGGGCAAACTATGGCCACACCTTC
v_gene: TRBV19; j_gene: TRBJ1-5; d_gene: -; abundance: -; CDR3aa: CASSSEPGSNQPQHF; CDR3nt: TGTGCCAGTAGTTCGGAACCGGGTAGCAATCAGCCCCAGCATTTT